This T cell receptor (beta chain) emerged from a study of T cell responses to AZD1222 COVID-19 vaccine. Second-dose recipients at about 4 or about 12 weeks were treated as one pooled group. The germline V and J ends were trimmed by 3 bases and 4 bases, with 9 bases remaining between them. The CDR3 extends over 13 amino acids. Per the germline V gene, CDR1 is SEHNR and CDR2 is FQNEAQ (reference sequence). The table came from immunoSEQ multiplex PCR; TCRdb's copy has only in-frame clones and leaves some out. The sample lists tens of thousands of clones; 90% were seen once. The chain carries TRBV7-9 and TRBJ2-5; weak D call: TRBD1 (6 bases). This clonotype was obtained from an adult who received the AZD1222 COVID-19 vaccine. Sequenced here: peripheral blood, sampled 28 days after the second AZD1222 dose. DNA of the CDR3: TGTGCCAGCAGCTTTTCAGGGGCAGAGACCCAGTACTTC. Translated: CASSFSGAETQYF.